The 11 T cell receptor beta chains given below trace back to one sample, sequenced in a study of OX40 agonist ivuxolimab in advanced cancers. TCRdb's table, derived via immunoSEQ multiplex PCR, lists solely in-frame clones and lacks some. The sample contains about 80,000 clones, roughly 84% of which appear only once. The sample in question was CD4+ or CD8+ T cells sorted from blood, obtained in a trial of the OX40 agonist ivuxolimab. All receptors derive from an adult with an advanced solid tumor such as melanoma, head and neck, liver or kidney cancer.

The genes are TRBV30 and TRBJ2-6; TRBD2 matches at 8 bases. CDR1 and CDR2 from the germline V gene are GTSNPN and SVGIG (reference sequence). With V trimmed by 2 bases and J by 1 base, 1 base remained unmatched. The CDR3 contains 15 residues. In DNA form, the CDR3 reads TGTGCCTGGAGTACGGGAGGGTCTGGGGCCAACGTCCTGACTTTC. Translating gives CAWSTGGSGANVLTF.

This clone occurred once. The chain carries TRBV5-5 and TRBJ1-1; maybe TRBD1 (5 bases). The length of the CDR3 is 15 residues. CDR1 is SGHKS and CDR2 is YYEKEE in the germline V gene (reference sequence). Trimming shortened V by 4 bases and J by 0 bases, and 13 bases separated the two germline ends. CDR3 DNA sequence: TGTGCCAGCAGCATCCGACAGAGCATGAACACTGAAGCTTTCTTT. It translates to CASSIRQSMNTEAFF.

The chain employs TRBV19 and TRBJ2-1; D is possibly TRBD2 (5 bases). The V end lost 2 bases, the J end lost 9 bases, and 17 bases lay between the germline ends. Germline V CDR1 and CDR2: LNHDA, SQIVND (reference sequence). This CDR3 has 15 amino acids. The CDR3: CASSIIGRELIEQFF. Here the CDR3 DNA reads TGTGCCAGTAGTATAATCGGACGGGAATTAATTGAGCAGTTCTTC.

This sequence joins TRBV9 and TRBJ2-1; 9 bases fit TRBD2. This CDR3 comprises 15 residues. The V segment lost 1 base and the J segment 6 bases; nucleotides outside the gene matches: 5. CDR1 is SGDLS, CDR2 YYNGEE, per germline. CDR3 DNA: TGTGCCAGCAGCGTATCTAGCGGGATTTTCAATGAGCAGTTCTTC. Its translation: CASSVSSGIFNEQFF.

This chain links TRBV19 with TRBJ1-2; 9 bases align to TRBD1. This CDR3 is 13 amino acids long. V shed 7 bases, J shed 10 bases, and the junction held 10 bases outside the gene matches. The germline V gene encodes CDR1 LNHDA and CDR2 SQIVND (reference sequence). The CDR3 protein is CASTSRTGDDYTF. As DNA, the CDR3 is TGTGCCAGTACCTCACGGACAGGGGACGACTACACCTTC.

The chain employs TRBV6-5 and TRBJ2-2; 7 bases agree with TRBD2. The J segment lost 4 bases and the V segment lost 6 bases, leaving 8 bases of the junction unmatched. The CDR3 length is 15 residues. The V gene's germline CDR1 is MNHEY and CDR2 SVGAGI. The CDR3 spells CASSKVPSGTGELFF. CDR3 DNA: TGTGCCAGCAGCAAGGTACCTAGCGGCACCGGGGAGCTGTTTTTT.

The chain links TRBV6-1 to TRBJ1-1, with D unresolved. V was shortened by 4 bases and J by 8 bases, with 8 bases between the two germline ends. The germline V gene encodes CDR1 MNHNS and CDR2 SASEGT. The CDR3 sequence is 11 residues long. CDR3 in DNA: TGTGCCAGCAGTGGTCCCGGGGAAGCTTTCTTT. It specifies CASSGPGEAFF.

The table lists this clone with a few counts. The rearrangement uses TRBV11-1 and TRBJ1-2; no reliable D call. CDR3 size: 15 residues. From germline, CDR1 is SGHAT and CDR2 FQDESV (reference sequence). Trimming stripped 5 bases from V and 0 bases from J, with 13 bases between. The chain's CDR3 is CASSKGFGANYGYTF. The CDR3 DNA sequence: TGTGCCAGCAGCAAGGGATTCGGGGCTAACTATGGCTACACCTTC.

The chain has TRBV14 and TRBJ1-2; TRBD1 matches 7 bases. The CDR3 is 17 amino acids. V shed 4 bases and J 0 bases; nucleotides not matched to a gene: 11. Germline CDR1 and CDR2: SGHDN and FVKESK. CDR3 in DNA: TGTGCCAGCAGCCCCAAGACTGGACAGGCCGCTAACTATGGCTACACCTTC. It specifies CASSPKTGQAANYGYTF.

The chain has TRBV6-5 and TRBJ1-3; possibly TRBD1 for D (5 bases). The CDR3 extends over 15 amino acids. Germline assignment: CDR1 MNHEY and CDR2 SVGAGI. V lost 2 bases and J lost 1, with 9 bases in between. The CDR3: CASSYGRQSGNTIYF. The CDR3 nucleotides are TGTGCCAGCAGTTACGGGAGACAGTCTGGAAACACCATATATTTT.

The chain is built from TRBV4-1 and TRBJ1-2; D is unclear. The germline gives CDR1 MGHRA, CDR2 YSYEKL. V was clipped by 0 bases and J by 1 base, with 6 bases between them. The CDR3 has 14 residues. CDR3 DNA sequence: TGCGCCAGCAGCCAAGAACAGATTAACTATGGCTACACCTTC. Amino acids: CASSQEQINYGYTF.